The 9 T cell receptor beta chains reported below all come from one sample, sequenced in a study of blood T cell repertoires in COVID-19. Sequencing used immunoSEQ multiplex PCR; TCRdb keeps in-frame clones, though not all of them. The repertoire includes 180,000 or so clones, more than 60% of them detected once, and 13% sits in the top ten. Sequencing input: peripheral blood. The receptors come from a man aged 50 to 60 who had recovered from COVID-19.

The CDR3 region is CATSDPSGTSGLGDTQYF. CDR3 in DNA: TGTGCCACCAGTGATCCCTCCGGGACTAGCGGACTTGGGGATACGCAGTATTTT. The rearrangement uses TRBV24-1 and TRBJ2-3, with 11 bases matching TRBD2. The CDR3 consists of 18 residues. In germline, CDR1 is KGHDR, CDR2 SFDVKD. Germline trimming cut 3 bases from V and 6 bases from J; bases unmatched to any gene: 13.

This clone was recorded a few times. The chain uses TRBV30 and TRBJ1-2; 7 nucleotides agree with TRBD1. J was trimmed by 5 bases and V by 0 bases; bases with no gene match: 3. The length of the CDR3 is 13 residues. The germline gives CDR1 GTSNPN, CDR2 SVGIG (reference sequence). Here the CDR3 DNA reads TGTGCCTGGAGTGTGACAGGGATGTATGGCTACACCTTC. Its translation is CAWSVTGMYGYTF.

This chain connects TRBV2 to TRBJ2-5, with TRBD1 identical over 7 bases. V lost 7 bases, J lost 4 bases, and 9 bases stayed unmatched. Per the germline V gene, CDR1 is SNHLY and CDR2 is FYNNEI. CDR3 size: 14 residues. The CDR3 DNA follows: TGTGCCAGCATCAAGGAGACAGGGTCAGAGACCCAGTACTTC. Its translation is CASIKETGSETQYF.

This chain joins TRBV4-1 and TRBJ2-7; D uncertain. Between the trimmed V and J ends, which lost 0 bases and 2 bases, there was a span of 8 bases. The CDR3 loop spans 14 amino acids. Germline CDR1 and CDR2: MGHRA and YSYEKL. CDR3 coding DNA: TGCGCCAGCAGCCAAGAAGCGCCCACCTACGAGCAGTACTTC. It specifies CASSQEAPTYEQYF.

There are a few counts of this clone. J is TRBJ2-7 and V is TRBV13; unclear D gene. The CDR3 contains 16 residues. CDR1 and CDR2 (germline): PRHDT, FYEKMQ (reference sequence). The germline V and J ends were trimmed by 5 bases and 2 bases, with 19 bases remaining between them. The CDR3 reads CASSDWAPYRTYEQYF. CDR3 sequence (DNA): TGTGCCAGCAGCGATTGGGCCCCTTACAGAACCTACGAGCAGTACTTC.

The genes are TRBV18 and TRBJ2-7, with D possibly being TRBD1 (5 bases). V was pared by 4 bases and J by 5 bases, with 12 bases between. This CDR3 comprises 13 residues. Per the germline V gene, CDR1 is KGHSH and CDR2 is LQKENI. The CDR3 DNA sequence: TGTGCCAGCTCACACCAGGGCCGGGACGAGCAGTACTTC. Residues: CASSHQGRDEQYF.

The rearrangement links TRBV7-9 to TRBJ2-1, with D maybe TRBD2 (6 bases). Germline CDR1 SEHNR, CDR2 FQNEAQ (reference sequence). The CDR3 loop spans 13 amino acids. The germline V and J ends were trimmed by 11 bases and 5 bases, with 16 bases remaining between them. The chain's CDR3 is CAYLRDLNNEQFF. The CDR3 DNA reads TGTGCCTACTTGCGGGACTTAAACAATGAGCAGTTCTTC. Together with reference TRBV7-9 and TRBJ2-1, the CDR3 gives the full variable domain: DTGVSQNPRHKITKRGQNVTFRCDPISEHNRLYWYRQTLGQGPEFLTYFQNEAQLEKSRLLSDRFSAERPKGSFSTLEIQRTEQGDSAMYLCAYLRDLNNEQFFGPGTRLTVL.

The chain couples TRBV6-2 or TRBV6-3 to TRBJ1-5, with 7 bases identical to TRBD1. CDR1 and CDR2 (germline): MNHEY, SVGEGT. The CDR3 totals 15 residues. V was pared by 2 bases and J by 5 bases, with 6 bases of the junction left unmatched. The CDR3 loop is CASSYLGDSDQPQHF. The CDR3 DNA reads as TGTGCCAGCAGTTACCTCGGGGACAGCGATCAGCCCCAGCATTTT.

There are a few counts of this clone. The chain recombines TRBV18 with TRBJ2-7, with D possibly being TRBD2 (7 bases). Per germline, CDR1 KGHSH and CDR2 LQKENI. This CDR3 contains 14 residues. With 5 bases removed from V and 6 bases from J, the gap between germline ends came to 17 bases. The CDR3 spells CASSRDTERGEQYF. CDR3 bases: TGTGCCAGCTCAAGGGACACCGAGCGGGGCGAGCAGTACTTC. Full variable domain (rest looked up from reference TRBV18 and TRBJ2-7): NAGVMQNPRHLVRRRGQEARLRCSPMKGHSHVYWYRQLPEEGLKFMVYLQKENIIDESGMPKERFSAEFPKEGPSILRIQQVVRGDSAAYFCASSRDTERGEQYFGPGTRLTVT.